This T cell receptor beta chain was identified in a study of blood T cell repertoires in COVID-19. Overall study: Sources were T cells, B-cell-depleted T cells, or PBMCs; the material itself was cDNA or gDNA.

CDR3 length: 16 residues. V was clipped by 2 bases and J by 2 bases, with 10 bases between them. Looked up from germline, CDR1 is LGHNA and CDR2 is YSLEER. Assay: immunoSEQ multiplex PCR; the TCRdb copy retains only in-frame clones and omits some. Counted here are tens of thousands of clones, 80% occurring once; the ten biggest clones make up roughly 12%. This chain joins TRBV4-3 and TRBJ2-6, with unresolved D. Sequencing was performed on peripheral blood. This clonotype was obtained from a human donor in a cohort sampled during active COVID-19. CDR3 sequence reads: CASSQTEPPGANVLTF. DNA for the CDR3: TGCGCCAGCAGCCAAACAGAGCCTCCTGGGGCCAACGTCCTGACTTTC.